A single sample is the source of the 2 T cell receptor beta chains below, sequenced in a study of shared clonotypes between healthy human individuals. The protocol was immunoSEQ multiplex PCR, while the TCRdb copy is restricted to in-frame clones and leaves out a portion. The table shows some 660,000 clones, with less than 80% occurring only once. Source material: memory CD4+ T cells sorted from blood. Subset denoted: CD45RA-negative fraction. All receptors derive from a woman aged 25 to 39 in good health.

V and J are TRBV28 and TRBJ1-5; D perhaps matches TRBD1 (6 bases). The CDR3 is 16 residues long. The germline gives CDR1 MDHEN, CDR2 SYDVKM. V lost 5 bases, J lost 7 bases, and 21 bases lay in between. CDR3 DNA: TGTGCCAGCAGTCGGCCGGGACAAGGTCGTGGGCAGCCCCAGCATTTT. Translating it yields CASSRPGQGRGQPQHF.

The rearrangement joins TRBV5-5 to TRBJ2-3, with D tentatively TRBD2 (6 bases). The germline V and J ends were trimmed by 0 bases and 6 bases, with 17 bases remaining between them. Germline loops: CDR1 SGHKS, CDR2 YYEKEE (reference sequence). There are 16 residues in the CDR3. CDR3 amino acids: CASSLAGGSRYDTQYF. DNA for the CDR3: TGTGCCAGCAGCTTGGCTGGGGGGTCCAGGTACGATACGCAGTATTTT.